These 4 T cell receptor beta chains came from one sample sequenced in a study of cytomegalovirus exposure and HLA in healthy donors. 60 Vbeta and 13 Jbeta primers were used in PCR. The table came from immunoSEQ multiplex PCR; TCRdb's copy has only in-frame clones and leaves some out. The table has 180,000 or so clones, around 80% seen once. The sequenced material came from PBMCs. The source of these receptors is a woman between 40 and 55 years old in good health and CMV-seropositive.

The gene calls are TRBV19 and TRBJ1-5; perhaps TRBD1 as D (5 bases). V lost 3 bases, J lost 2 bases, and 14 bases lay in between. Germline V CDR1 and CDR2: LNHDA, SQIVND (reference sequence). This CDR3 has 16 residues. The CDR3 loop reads CASSIRQGLGNQPQHF. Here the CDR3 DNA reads TGTGCCAGTAGTATTCGCCAGGGTCTAGGCAATCAGCCCCAGCATTTT.

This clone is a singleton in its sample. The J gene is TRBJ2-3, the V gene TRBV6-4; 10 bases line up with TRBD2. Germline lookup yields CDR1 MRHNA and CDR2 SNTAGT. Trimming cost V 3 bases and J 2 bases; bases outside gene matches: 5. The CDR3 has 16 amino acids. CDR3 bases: TGTGCCAGCAGTGAGGAACTAGCGGGGACCACAGATACGCAGTATTTT. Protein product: CASSEELAGTTDTQYF.

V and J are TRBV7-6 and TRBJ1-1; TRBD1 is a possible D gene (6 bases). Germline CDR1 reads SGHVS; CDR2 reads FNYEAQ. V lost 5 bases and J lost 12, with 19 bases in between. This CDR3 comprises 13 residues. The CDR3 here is CASSKGPGVESFF. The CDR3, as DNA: TGTGCCAGCAGCAAAGGGCCAGGGGTCGAATCTTTCTTT.

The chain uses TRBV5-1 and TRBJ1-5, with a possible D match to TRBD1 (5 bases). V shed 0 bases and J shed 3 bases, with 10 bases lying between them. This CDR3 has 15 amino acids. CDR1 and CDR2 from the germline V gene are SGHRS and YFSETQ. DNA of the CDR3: TGCGCCAGCAGCTTGGTAGGGGCACCCAATCAGCCCCAGCATTTT. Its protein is CASSLVGAPNQPQHF.